Each of the 9 T cell receptor beta chains below was sequenced from the same sample in a study of T-cell reconstitution after alpha-beta-depleted transplantation in children. It was with unique molecular identifiers that the TCRbeta library was prepared. TCRdb ran MiXCR on the PCR reads and lists one entry per CDR3 protein. The table includes fewer than 550,000 distinct CDR3 sequences, around 10% detected once. Sequenced here: PBMCs, mostly from graft donor cells, sampled 180 days after TCRalphabeta/CD19-depleted stem cell transplant. Every receptor here comes from a female patient aged 2 to 10 who had a stem cell transplant for aplastic anemia, so the T cells may come from the graft donor.

V and J are TRBV20-1 and TRBJ2-5; a possible D gene is TRBD1 (5 bases). The germline V and J ends were trimmed by 3 bases and 9 bases, with 20 bases remaining between them. Germline-derived CDR1 and CDR2 are DFQATT and SNEGSKA (reference sequence). This CDR3 has 14 residues. The CDR3 DNA is TGCAGTGCTAGTTTGGCAGGGATCCCCACGGCCCAGTACTTC. This translates into CSASLAGIPTAQYF.

The sample holds a few counts of this clonotype. CDR3 protein: CSARVRLAVLHNEQFF. The CDR3 DNA reads as TGCAGTGCTAGAGTGAGACTAGCGGTACTTCACAATGAGCAGTTCTTC. The rearrangement uses TRBV20-1 and TRBJ2-1; 9 bases line up with TRBD2. Trimming took 1 base from V and 5 from J; bases not matched to a gene: 9. Per the germline V gene, CDR1 is DFQATT and CDR2 is SNEGSKA (reference sequence). The CDR3 spans 16 residues.

CDR3 sequence (DNA): TGTGCCAGCTCACCACTGGGGACAGGCGGGGGGAATGAGCAGTTCTTC. Translating it yields CASSPLGTGGGNEQFF. The chain recombines TRBV18 with TRBJ2-1, with D perhaps TRBD1 or TRBD2 (8 bases each). Germline CDR1 KGHSH, CDR2 LQKENI. The V and J ends lost 1 base and 7 bases respectively, with 17 bases between them. CDR3 length equals 16 residues.

This clonotype has more than one count but fewer than ten. The chain is built from TRBV4-3 and TRBJ1-6; the D is unclear. The CDR3 sequence is 19 residues long. Germline V gives CDR1 LGHNA, CDR2 YSLEER. V lost 3 bases to trimming and J lost 4 bases, with 22 bases between them. The CDR3: CASSHQWEQYYTYNSPLHF. The CDR3 DNA is TGCGCCAGCAGCCACCAATGGGAACAGTATTATACTTATAATTCACCCCTCCACTTT.

This clonotype was seen at least ten times. The chain uses TRBV12-5 and TRBJ2-3, with D possibly matching TRBD2 (6 bases). Per germline, CDR1 LGHNT and CDR2 FRNRAP. The CDR3 has 20 amino acids. The V and J ends lost 0 bases and 1 base respectively, with 23 bases between them. The CDR3: CASGLVRSGRDPQGTDTQYF. Here the CDR3 DNA reads TGTGCTAGTGGTTTGGTCCGTTCCGGGAGAGACCCGCAGGGCACAGATACGCAGTATTTT.

This rearrangement joins TRBV29-1 to TRBJ1-2; maybe TRBD1 (6 bases). The V gene lost 2 bases and the J gene lost 4 bases, with 14 bases spanning the gap. This CDR3 is built from 14 residues. Per the germline V gene, CDR1 is SQVTM and CDR2 is ANQGSEA. In DNA form, the CDR3 reads TGCAGCGTTGAAACGGACAGCCTTCTCTATGGCTACACCTTC. Residues: CSVETDSLLYGYTF.

The chain recombines TRBV11-2 with TRBJ2-1; 11 bases map to TRBD2. Germline V gene lookup returns CDR1 SGHAT and CDR2 FQNNGV. The V and J ends lost 7 bases and 0 bases, in that order; junction bases with no gene match: 14. The CDR3 has 19 amino acids. The CDR3 is CASTQPGLAVGSSYNEQFF. The CDR3 DNA reads as TGTGCCAGCACCCAACCGGGACTAGCGGTTGGTAGCTCCTACAATGAGCAGTTCTTC.

Many counts were recorded for this clonotype. The chain recombines TRBV28 with TRBJ1-3; TRBD1 agrees at 7 bases. The CDR3 is made up of 15 amino acids. J gave up 0 bases and V 7 bases, and 6 bases lay outside the gene matches. CDR1 is MDHEN and CDR2 is SYDVKM in the germline V gene. Written as DNA, the CDR3 is TGTGCCAGCACAGGGGGGACTCTCTCTGGAAACACCATATATTTT. Translated, it gives CASTGGTLSGNTIYF.

This clonotype was counted ten times or more. The chain employs TRBV20-1 and TRBJ1-1; D is uncertain. The CDR3 contains 13 residues. Trimming removed 1 base at V and 5 bases at J, with 11 bases between. Germline values: CDR1 DFQATT, CDR2 SNEGSKA (reference sequence). The CDR3 coding sequence is TGCAGTGCTAGAGCGGTTGTGGGGACTGAAGCTTTCTTT. It specifies CSARAVVGTEAFF.